The 29 T cell receptor beta chains below were found in one sample sequenced in a study of blood T cell repertoires in COVID-19. The method was immunoSEQ multiplex PCR; TCRdb's version includes in-frame clones alone and lacks a portion of them. Among 160,000 or so clones listed, 83% were seen once. Sequencing was performed on peripheral blood. The receptors were gathered from a human donor in a cohort sampled during active COVID-19.

This clone was observed once. This rearrangement joins TRBV6-5 to TRBJ2-7, with TRBD1 matching 7 bases. CDR1 and CDR2 (germline): MNHEY, SVGAGI. The V gene end was trimmed by 8 bases and the J gene end by 3 bases; junction bases not matched to a gene: 10. The CDR3 has 14 residues. This CDR3 is CASYRDRINYEQYF. The CDR3 region has the DNA TGTGCCAGCTACAGGGACAGAATCAACTACGAGCAGTACTTC.

V and J are TRBV6-5 and TRBJ2-7, with 10 bases aligning to TRBD1. CDR1 is MNHEY and CDR2 is SVGAGI in the germline V gene. This CDR3 contains 15 residues. V trimming: 5 bases; J trimming: 7 bases; junction bases outside the gene matches: 11. In nucleotides, the CDR3 is TGTGCCAGCAGTCCCCACGGGACAGGGGTTCGGGAGCAGTACTTC. Translated: CASSPHGTGVREQYF.

On this clone itself: The same CDR3 arises from other DNA sequences in this sample as well. J is TRBJ2-1 and V is TRBV3-1 (or the pseudogene TRBV3-2), with 9 positions matching TRBD1. The CDR3 is made up of 15 amino acids. J was trimmed by 4 bases and V by 1 base; bases with no gene match: 2. Germline-derived CDR1 and CDR2 are LGHDT and YNNKEL (reference sequence). The CDR3 protein is CASSQAGQGYNEQFF. CDR3 DNA: TGTGCCAGCAGCCAAGCGGGACAGGGTTACAATGAGCAGTTCTTC.

The J gene is TRBJ2-7, the V gene TRBV27; perhaps TRBD2 as D (6 bases). V was pared by 2 bases and J by 5 bases, with 13 bases between. The CDR3 contains 14 residues. Germline V lookup: CDR1 MNHEY, CDR2 SMNVEV (reference sequence). CDR3 residues: CASSLGVGGDEQYF. In nucleotides, the CDR3 is TGTGCCAGCAGTTTAGGAGTGGGGGGAGACGAGCAGTACTTC.

The chain combines TRBV12-5 with TRBJ1-5; 8 bases fit TRBD1. With 6 bases clipped from V and 3 bases from J, the junction kept 1 base outside the gene matches. The length of the CDR3 is 13 residues. CDR1 is LGHNT, CDR2 FRNRAP, per germline. The CDR3 protein is CASGDRANQPQHF. The DNA for the CDR3 is TGTGCTAGTGGGGACAGGGCCAATCAGCCCCAGCATTTT.

This clone was counted once. V and J are TRBV24-1 and TRBJ2-3; D may be TRBD1 (5 bases). This CDR3 comprises 16 residues. The V gene's germline CDR1 is KGHDR and CDR2 SFDVKD. Trimming cost V 7 bases and J 2 bases, with 18 bases left between them. Here the CDR3 reads CATSPQGRGNTDTQYF. DNA of the CDR3: TGTGCCACCAGCCCCCAGGGTAGAGGCAACACAGATACGCAGTATTTT.

The chain combines TRBV6-6 with TRBJ1-2; TRBD1 is a possible D gene (6 bases). The V end was cut by 0 bases, the J end by 8 bases, with 19 bases between. CDR1 is MNHNY and CDR2 is SVGAGI in the germline V gene (reference sequence). CDR3 length: 16 amino acids. The CDR3 DNA reads as TGTGCCAGCAGTTACTCCAAGGATGAACCCAGGGGCGGCTACACCTTC. The encoded protein is CASSYSKDEPRGGYTF.

This clone was detected only once. The chain couples TRBV18 to TRBJ1-2, with D maybe TRBD1 (5 bases). Trimming removed 3 bases at V and 0 bases at J, with 5 bases between. Per germline, CDR1 KGHSH and CDR2 LQKENI. This CDR3 contains 13 residues. The CDR3 sequence is CASSPTANYGYTF. DNA of the CDR3: TGTGCCAGCTCACCGACAGCTAACTATGGCTACACCTTC.

The rearrangement joins TRBV27 to TRBJ2-1; D might be TRBD2 (7 bases). Germline lookup yields CDR1 MNHEY and CDR2 SMNVEV (reference sequence). The CDR3 runs to 15 residues. Trimming shortened V by 2 bases and J by 9 bases, and 17 bases separated the two germline ends. CDR3 nucleotides: TGTGCCAGCAGTTTAGCACGATCGGGGGGCCCTGAGCAGTTCTTC. It is translated as CASSLARSGGPEQFF.

This chain links TRBV12-5 with TRBJ1-5, with 7 bases lining up with TRBD1. V trimming: 6 bases; J trimming: 4 bases; junction bases outside the gene matches: 3. CDR3 length: 13 amino acids. The germline CDR1 and CDR2 sequences are LGHNT and FRNRAP. The CDR3 sequence is CASGMDRNQPQHF. In DNA form, the CDR3 reads TGTGCTAGTGGAATGGACAGGAATCAGCCCCAGCATTTT.

V gene TRBV24-1 combines with J gene TRBJ1-2, with a tentative D call TRBD1 (6 bases). V lost 3 bases to trimming and J lost 8 bases, with 15 bases between them. Germline V gives CDR1 KGHDR, CDR2 SFDVKD. CDR3 length equals 14 residues. CDR3 nucleotides: TGTGCCACCAGTGATGTGGGGGCGCAGGACGGCTACACCTTC. Protein product: CATSDVGAQDGYTF.

The J gene is TRBJ1-2, the V gene TRBV6-1; 8 bases map to TRBD1. With V trimmed by 1 base and J by 7 bases, 8 bases remained unmatched. CDR1 and CDR2 from the germline V gene are MNHNS and SASEGT. This CDR3 has 15 amino acids. CDR3 in DNA: TGTGCCAGCAGTGAAGAAGCAGGGGGCGCGGGTGGCTACACCTTC. Translating it yields CASSEEAGGAGGYTF.

This clone was seen once. The chain links TRBV7-2 to TRBJ2-7; D gene ambiguous. The V gene's germline CDR1 is SGHTA and CDR2 FQGNSA. CDR3 size: 14 residues. V was cut by 2 bases and J by 3 bases, with 11 bases left in between. The CDR3 is CASSLMQTLYEQYF. In DNA form, the CDR3 reads TGTGCCAGCAGCTTAATGCAGACACTCTACGAGCAGTACTTC.

V is TRBV27 and J is TRBJ2-7, with TRBD1 matching over 7 bases. The CDR3 length is 15 residues. Per germline, CDR1 MNHEY and CDR2 SMNVEV (reference sequence). The V segment lost 5 bases and the J segment 0 bases; nucleotides outside the gene matches: 7. The CDR3 protein is CASSTRTGSSYEQYF. The CDR3 region has the DNA TGTGCCAGCAGTACAAGGACAGGAAGCTCCTACGAGCAGTACTTC.

CDR3 sequence (DNA): TGTGCCAGCAGGGGGGACAGGGGCTACGAGCAGTACTTC. It codes for CASRGDRGYEQYF. The chain is built from TRBV6-5 and TRBJ2-7; 10 positions agree with TRBD1. The CDR3 totals 13 residues. CDR1 and CDR2 from the germline V gene are MNHEY and SVGAGI. V was pared by 6 bases and J by 3 bases, with 2 bases of the junction left unmatched.

This sequence joins TRBV19 and TRBJ2-7; 12 bases fit TRBD1. J gave up 4 bases and V 7 bases, and 8 bases lay outside the gene matches. This CDR3 spans 15 amino acids. Germline V gene lookup returns CDR1 LNHDA and CDR2 SQIVND (reference sequence). The CDR3 loop reads CASNPGTGGIYEQYF. Written as DNA, the CDR3 is TGTGCCAGTAATCCTGGGACAGGGGGCATTTACGAGCAGTACTTC. The full variable domain, completed using reference TRBV19 and TRBJ2-7, is DGGITQSPKYLFRKEGQNVTLSCEQNLNHDAMYWYRQDPGQGLRLIYYSQIVNDFQKGDIAEGYSVSREKKESFPLTVTSAQKNPTAFYLCASNPGTGGIYEQYFGPGTRLTVT.

Of note for this clone: A read error may account for a junction end that differs from germline. V is TRBV7-2 and J is TRBJ2-4; 8 nucleotides align to TRBD2. Germline V lookup: CDR1 SGHTA, CDR2 FQGNSA. There are 15 residues in the CDR3. The CDR3 DNA is TGTGCCAGCAGGTTAGAGCGGGGGGCCAAAAACATTCAGTACTTC. This sequence encodes CASRLERGAKNIQYF.

The rearrangement joins TRBV7-2 to TRBJ1-2; a possible D gene is TRBD1 (5 bases). The CDR3 has 14 residues. With 0 bases removed from V and 4 bases from J, the gap between germline ends came to 9 bases. The germline CDR1 and CDR2 sequences are SGHTA and FQGNSA. The DNA for the CDR3 is TGTGCCAGCAGCTTAGCGGGCGGGGGCTATGGCTACACCTTC. Translation gives CASSLAGGGYGYTF.

V and J are TRBV15 and TRBJ2-4; 7 bases are shared with TRBD2. Trimming at V came to 11 bases and at J to 6 bases, leaving 13 bases not matched to a gene. The germline gives CDR1 LNHNV, CDR2 YYDKDF (reference sequence). The CDR3 is 14 amino acids. The CDR3 region is CAASREGIGNIQYF. The CDR3 bases are TGTGCCGCAAGCAGGGAGGGAATCGGAAACATTCAGTACTTC.

The chain employs TRBV2 and TRBJ2-1; 8 bases map to TRBD1. The CDR3 sequence is 13 residues long. Trimming took 10 bases from V and 6 from J; bases not matched to a gene: 8. Germline values: CDR1 SNHLY, CDR2 FYNNEI. The CDR3 DNA reads TGTGCCAAAGACAGGGGATTAGCCAATGAGCAGTTCTTC. Its protein product is CAKDRGLANEQFF.

This clone has a single count. The chain is built from TRBV3-1 (or the pseudogene TRBV3-2) and TRBJ1-1; tentatively, D is TRBD1 (6 bases). Trimming stripped 1 base from V and 5 bases from J, with 20 bases between. Germline V gene lookup returns CDR1 LGHDT and CDR2 YNNKEL (reference sequence). The CDR3 totals 17 residues. CDR3: CASSQAKARGGWTEAFF. The CDR3 DNA is TGTGCCAGCAGCCAAGCAAAGGCCAGGGGCGGATGGACTGAAGCTTTCTTT.

CDR3 residues: CASSPIAGGEQYF. The CDR3, as DNA: TGTGCCAGCTCACCTATAGCCGGGGGTGAGCAGTACTTC. The J gene is TRBJ2-7, the V gene TRBV18; tentative D call: TRBD2 (6 bases). Germline CDR1 KGHSH, CDR2 LQKENI. V was trimmed by 3 bases and J by 7 bases, leaving 13 bases between them. The CDR3 totals 13 residues.

The CDR3 DNA follows: TGCGCCAGCAGCGCCGGGACAGTATCCTACGAGCAGTACTTC. Encoded protein: CASSAGTVSYEQYF. The chain couples TRBV5-1 to TRBJ2-7; TRBD1 matches 7 bases. Germline V gene sequence: CDR1 SGHRS, CDR2 YFSETQ. J lost 1 base, V lost 4 bases, and 5 bases had no gene match. CDR3 length: 14 residues.

This clone turned up a few times. Relative to the germline gene, one junction end is altered; a read error may explain this. The rearrangement uses TRBV5-6 and TRBJ1-4; 10 bases are a match to TRBD1. Germline assignment: CDR1 SGHDT and CDR2 YYEEEE. The CDR3 length is 15 residues. The CDR3 sequence is CASILVGTGDEKLFF. The CDR3 coding sequence is TGTGCCAGCATCTTGGTCGGGACAGGGGATGAAAAACTGTTTTTT.

The V and J genes are TRBV7-2 and TRBJ2-5; 9 bases agree with TRBD1. Germline trimming cut 5 bases from V and 4 bases from J; bases unmatched to any gene: 8. This CDR3 contains 15 residues. Germline assignment: CDR1 SGHTA and CDR2 FQGNSA. The chain's CDR3 is CASSPRDRVRETQYF. The CDR3 coding sequence is TGTGCCAGCAGCCCCAGGGACAGGGTAAGAGAGACCCAGTACTTC.

The chain combines TRBV27 with TRBJ2-7; 9 bases align to TRBD2. The CDR3 sequence is 14 residues long. V lost 6 bases and J lost 5; bases outside the gene matches: 8. The V gene's germline CDR1 is MNHEY and CDR2 SMNVEV (reference sequence). CDR3 DNA sequence: TGTGCCAGCAGCCTGGGACTAGCTACGAACGAGCAGTACTTC. This encodes CASSLGLATNEQYF.

The chain couples TRBV7-3 to TRBJ2-2; D ambiguous. Germline loops: CDR1 SGHTA, CDR2 FQGTGA. Between the trimmed V and J ends, which lost 3 bases and 8 bases, there was a span of 10 bases. The CDR3 extends over 13 amino acids. In DNA form, the CDR3 reads TGTGCCAGCAGCTTCCCTCCTCCGGGGGAGCTGTTTTTT. This codes for CASSFPPPGELFF.

About this clone: Other nucleotide sequences in the sample specify the same CDR3. The genes are TRBV5-1 and TRBJ1-3; unclear D gene. CDR1 SGHRS and CDR2 YFSETQ come from the germline V gene. Trimming pared 0 bases from V and 1 base from J, leaving 5 bases between. The CDR3 has 14 amino acids. CDR3 nucleotide sequence: TGCGCCAGCAGCTTGGCAGGTTCTGGAAACACCATATATTTT. Protein: CASSLAGSGNTIYF.

The rearrangement joins TRBV10-1 to TRBJ1-1; no reliable D call. Germline values: CDR1 WNHNN, CDR2 SYGVQD (reference sequence). The CDR3 length is 14 residues. Between the trimmed V and J ends, which lost 4 bases and 6 bases, there was a span of 15 bases. The CDR3 sequence: CASSGSEDRAEAFF. CDR3 coding DNA: TGCGCCAGCAGTGGATCCGAGGATAGAGCTGAAGCTTTCTTT.